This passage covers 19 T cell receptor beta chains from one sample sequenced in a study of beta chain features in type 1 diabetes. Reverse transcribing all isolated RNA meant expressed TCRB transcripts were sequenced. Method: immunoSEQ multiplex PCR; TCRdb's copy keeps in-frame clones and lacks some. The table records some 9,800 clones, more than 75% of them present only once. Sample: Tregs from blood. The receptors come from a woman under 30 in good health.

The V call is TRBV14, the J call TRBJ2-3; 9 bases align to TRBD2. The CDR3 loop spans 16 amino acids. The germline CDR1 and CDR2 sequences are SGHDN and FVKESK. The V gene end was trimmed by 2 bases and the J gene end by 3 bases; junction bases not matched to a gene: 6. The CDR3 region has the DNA TGTGCCAGCAGCCAACTTAGCGGGAGATGGACAGATACGCAGTATTTT. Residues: CASSQLSGRWTDTQYF.

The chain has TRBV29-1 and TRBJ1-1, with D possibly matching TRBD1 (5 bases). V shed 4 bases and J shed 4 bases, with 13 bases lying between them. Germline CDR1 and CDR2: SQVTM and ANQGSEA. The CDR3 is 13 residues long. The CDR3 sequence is CSVVKGLRTEAFF. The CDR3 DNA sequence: TGCAGCGTTGTTAAGGGGCTTCGCACTGAAGCTTTCTTT.

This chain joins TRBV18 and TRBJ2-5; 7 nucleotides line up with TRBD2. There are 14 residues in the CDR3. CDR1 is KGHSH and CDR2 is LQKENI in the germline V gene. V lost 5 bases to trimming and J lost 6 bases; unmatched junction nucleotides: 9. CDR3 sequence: CASSLSTSRQTQYF. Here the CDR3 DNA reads TGTGCCAGCTCATTATCGACTAGCAGGCAGACCCAGTACTTC.

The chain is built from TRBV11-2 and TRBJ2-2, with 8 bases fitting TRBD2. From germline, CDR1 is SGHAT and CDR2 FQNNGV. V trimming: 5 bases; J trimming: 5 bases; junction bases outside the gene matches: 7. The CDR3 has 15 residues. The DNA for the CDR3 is TGTGCCAGCAGCCCAACGGGGGGGTGGACCGGGGAGCTGTTTTTT. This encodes CASSPTGGWTGELFF.

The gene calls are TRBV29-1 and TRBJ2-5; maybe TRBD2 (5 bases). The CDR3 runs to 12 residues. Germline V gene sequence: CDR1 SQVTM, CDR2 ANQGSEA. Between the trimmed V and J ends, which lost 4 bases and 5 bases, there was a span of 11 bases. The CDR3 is CSVGSGWETQYF. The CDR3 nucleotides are TGCAGCGTTGGATCGGGGTGGGAGACCCAGTACTTC.

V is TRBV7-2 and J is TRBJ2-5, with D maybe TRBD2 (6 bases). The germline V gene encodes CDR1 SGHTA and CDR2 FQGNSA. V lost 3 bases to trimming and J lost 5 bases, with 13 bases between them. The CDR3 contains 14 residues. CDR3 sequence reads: CASSLGAAGETQYF. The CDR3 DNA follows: TGTGCCAGCAGCTTGGGCGCGGCGGGGGAGACCCAGTACTTC.

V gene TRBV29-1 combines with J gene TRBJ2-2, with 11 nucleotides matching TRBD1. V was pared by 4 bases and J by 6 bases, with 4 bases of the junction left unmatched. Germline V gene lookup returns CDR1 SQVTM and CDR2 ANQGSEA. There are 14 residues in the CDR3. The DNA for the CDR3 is TGCAGCGTTGGTAGGACAGGGGGCGCCGGGGAGCTGTTTTTT. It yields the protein CSVGRTGGAGELFF.

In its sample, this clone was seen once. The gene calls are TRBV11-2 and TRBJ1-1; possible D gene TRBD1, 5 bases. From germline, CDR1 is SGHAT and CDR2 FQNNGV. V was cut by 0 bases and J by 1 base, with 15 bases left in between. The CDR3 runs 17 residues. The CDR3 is CASSLDGKGRGNTEAFF. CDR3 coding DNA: TGTGCCAGCAGCTTAGATGGGAAGGGGCGGGGGAACACTGAAGCTTTCTTT.

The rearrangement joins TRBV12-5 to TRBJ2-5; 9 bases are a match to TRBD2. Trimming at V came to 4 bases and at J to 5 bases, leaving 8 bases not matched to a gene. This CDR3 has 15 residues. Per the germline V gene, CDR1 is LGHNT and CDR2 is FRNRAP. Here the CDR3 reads CASGSQAGGRETQYF. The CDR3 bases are TGTGCTAGTGGTTCCCAGGCGGGAGGGCGGGAGACCCAGTACTTC.

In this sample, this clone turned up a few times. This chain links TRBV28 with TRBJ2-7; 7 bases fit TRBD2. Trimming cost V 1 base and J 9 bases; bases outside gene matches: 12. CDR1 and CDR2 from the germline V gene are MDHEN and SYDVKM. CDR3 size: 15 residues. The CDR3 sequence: CASSLSSQGGKRQYF. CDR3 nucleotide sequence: TGTGCCAGCAGTTTATCGTCCCAGGGAGGGAAAAGGCAGTACTTC.

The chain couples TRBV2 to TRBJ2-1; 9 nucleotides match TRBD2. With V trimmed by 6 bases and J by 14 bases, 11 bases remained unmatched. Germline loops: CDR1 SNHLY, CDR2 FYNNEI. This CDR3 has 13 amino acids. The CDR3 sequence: CASSEPLRGGKFF. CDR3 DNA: TGTGCCAGCAGCGAACCCCTGCGGGGGGGCAAGTTCTTC.

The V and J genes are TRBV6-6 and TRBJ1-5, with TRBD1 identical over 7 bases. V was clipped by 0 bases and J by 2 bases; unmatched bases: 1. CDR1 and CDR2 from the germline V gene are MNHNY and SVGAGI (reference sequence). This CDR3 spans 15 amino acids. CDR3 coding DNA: TGTGCCAGCAGTTACTCTGGGACAGGCAATCAGCCCCAGCATTTT. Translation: CASSYSGTGNQPQHF.

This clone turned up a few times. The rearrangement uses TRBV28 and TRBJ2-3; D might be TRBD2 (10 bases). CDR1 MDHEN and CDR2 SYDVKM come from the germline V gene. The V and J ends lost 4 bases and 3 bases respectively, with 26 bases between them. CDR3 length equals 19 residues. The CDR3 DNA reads TGTGCCAGCAGTTCGCCGGGGACAGGGCTACTAGCGGGGACAGATACGCAGTATTTT. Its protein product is CASSSPGTGLLAGTDTQYF.

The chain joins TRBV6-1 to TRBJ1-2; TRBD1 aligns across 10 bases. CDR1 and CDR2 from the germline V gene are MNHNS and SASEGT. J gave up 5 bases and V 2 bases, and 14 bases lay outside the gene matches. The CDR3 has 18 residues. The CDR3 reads CASSEWDRGLFSTYGYTF. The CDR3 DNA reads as TGTGCCAGCAGTGAATGGGACAGGGGCCTTTTTAGCACATATGGCTACACCTTC.

CDR3 DNA sequence: TGTGCCAGCAGCTTAGCGCCAAGTCAACCGACTACTACCTACGAGCAGTACTTC. It is translated as CASSLAPSQPTTTYEQYF. The gene calls are TRBV7-8 and TRBJ2-5, with a weak D call TRBD2 (5 bases). TRBJ2-7 matches the DNA end more closely, so the J call is doubtful. The CDR3 extends over 18 amino acids. The germline CDR1 and CDR2 sequences are SGHVS and FQNEAQ.

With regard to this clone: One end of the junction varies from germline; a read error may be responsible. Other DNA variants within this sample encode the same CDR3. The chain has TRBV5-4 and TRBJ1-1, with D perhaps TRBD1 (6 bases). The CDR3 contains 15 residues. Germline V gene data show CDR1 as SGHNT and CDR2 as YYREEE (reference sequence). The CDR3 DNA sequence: TGTGCCAGCAGCCCAGATCAGGGGAACAAGGGAAAAGCCTTCTTT. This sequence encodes CASSPDQGNKGKAFF. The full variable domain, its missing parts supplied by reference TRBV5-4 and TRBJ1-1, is ETGVTQSPTHLIKTRGQQVTLRCSSQSGHNTVSWYQQALGQGPQFIFQYYREEENGRGNFPPRFSGLQFPNYSSELNVNALELDDSALYLCASSPDQGNKGKAFFGQGTRLTVV.

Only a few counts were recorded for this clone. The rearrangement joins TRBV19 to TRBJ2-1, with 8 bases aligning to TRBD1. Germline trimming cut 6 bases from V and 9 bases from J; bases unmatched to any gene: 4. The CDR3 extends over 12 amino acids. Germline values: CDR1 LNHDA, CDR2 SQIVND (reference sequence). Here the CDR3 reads CASRKQGGEQFF. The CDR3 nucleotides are TGTGCCAGTAGAAAACAGGGGGGTGAGCAGTTCTTC.

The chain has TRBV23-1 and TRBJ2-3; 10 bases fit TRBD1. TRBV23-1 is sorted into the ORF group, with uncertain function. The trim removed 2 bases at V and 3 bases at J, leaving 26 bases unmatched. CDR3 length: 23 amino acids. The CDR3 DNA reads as TGCGCCAGCAGTCAAAACGGGCCCCGGGACAGGGGCTTCGAGAGGGCTAGTACAGATACGCAGTATTTT. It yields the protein CASSQNGPRDRGFERASTDTQYF.

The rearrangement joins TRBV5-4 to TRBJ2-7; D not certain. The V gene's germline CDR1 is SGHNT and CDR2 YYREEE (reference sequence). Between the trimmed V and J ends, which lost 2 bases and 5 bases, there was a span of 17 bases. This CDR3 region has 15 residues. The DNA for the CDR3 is TGTGCCAGCAGCTTTGGGCCCCCGAGAGACCACGAGCAGTACTTC. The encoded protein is CASSFGPPRDHEQYF.